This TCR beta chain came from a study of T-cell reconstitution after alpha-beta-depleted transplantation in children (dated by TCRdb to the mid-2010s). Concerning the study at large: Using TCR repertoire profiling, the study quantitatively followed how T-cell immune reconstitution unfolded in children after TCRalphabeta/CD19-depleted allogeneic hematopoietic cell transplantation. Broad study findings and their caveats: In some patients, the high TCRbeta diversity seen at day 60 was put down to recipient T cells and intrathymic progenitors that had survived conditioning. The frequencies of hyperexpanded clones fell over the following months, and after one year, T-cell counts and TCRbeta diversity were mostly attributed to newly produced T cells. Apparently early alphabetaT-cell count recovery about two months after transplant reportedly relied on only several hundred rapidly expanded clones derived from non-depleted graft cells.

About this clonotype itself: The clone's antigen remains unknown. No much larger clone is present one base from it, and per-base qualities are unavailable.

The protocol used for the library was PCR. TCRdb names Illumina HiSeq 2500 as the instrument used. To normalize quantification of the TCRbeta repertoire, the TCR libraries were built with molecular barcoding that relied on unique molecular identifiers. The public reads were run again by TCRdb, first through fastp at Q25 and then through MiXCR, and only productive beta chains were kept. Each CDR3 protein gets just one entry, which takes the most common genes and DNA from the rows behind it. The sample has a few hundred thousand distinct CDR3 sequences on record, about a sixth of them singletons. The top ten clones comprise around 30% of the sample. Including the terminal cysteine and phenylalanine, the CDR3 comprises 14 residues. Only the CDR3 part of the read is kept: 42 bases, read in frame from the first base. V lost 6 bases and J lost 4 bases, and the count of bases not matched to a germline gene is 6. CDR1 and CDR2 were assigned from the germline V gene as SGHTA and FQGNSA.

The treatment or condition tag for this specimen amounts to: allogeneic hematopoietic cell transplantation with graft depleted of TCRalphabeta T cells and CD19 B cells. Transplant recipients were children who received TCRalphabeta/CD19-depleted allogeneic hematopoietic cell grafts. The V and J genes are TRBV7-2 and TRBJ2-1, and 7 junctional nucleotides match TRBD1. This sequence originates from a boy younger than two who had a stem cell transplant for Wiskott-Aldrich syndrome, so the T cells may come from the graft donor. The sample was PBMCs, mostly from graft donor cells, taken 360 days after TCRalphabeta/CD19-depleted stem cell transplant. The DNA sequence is TGTGCCAGCAGACTCCCGGGACAGTACAATGAGCAGTTCTTC. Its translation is CASRLPGQYNEQFF. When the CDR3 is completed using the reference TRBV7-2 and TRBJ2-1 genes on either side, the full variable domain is GAGVSQSPSNKVTEKGKDVELRCDPISGHTALYWYRQSLGQGLEFLIYFQGNSAPDKSGLPSDRFSAERTGGSVSTLTIQRTQQEDSAVYLCASRLPGQYNEQFFGPGTRLTVL.